This TCR beta chain derives from a study of OX40 agonist ivuxolimab in advanced cancers. Across the study: Past anti-PD-1, anti-PD-L1 or anti-CTLA-4 therapy was accepted, and around 40% had received some.

For this clone: Its antigen is undetermined.

General study points: Nonresponders included some who also had low normalized T-cell clonal expansion. Antigen specificity of clonally expanded peripheral T cells was not established.

Repertoires were generated with immunoSEQ multiplex PCR, while TCRdb's copy carries only in-frame clones and drops some. The data contain tens of thousands of clones, about 88% of them singletons. Trimming took 0 bases from V and 4 from J, leaving 4 bases between them. Germline lookup yields CDR1 MNHNY and CDR2 SVGAGI (reference sequence). The CDR3 has 13 residues. Sequenced material: CD4+ or CD8+ T cells sorted from blood, taken in a trial of the OX40 agonist ivuxolimab. The chain is built from TRBV6-6 and TRBJ2-1; D gene uncertain. The source is an adult with an advanced solid tumor such as melanoma, head and neck, liver or kidney cancer. CDR3 nucleotides: TGTGCCAGCAGTTACTCAGGGTACAATGAGCAGTTCTTC. Its protein product is CASSYSGYNEQFF.